The 18 T cell receptor beta chains reported below all come from one sample, sequenced in a study of blood T cells in healthy people across ages. Through a sample-barcoded 5' primer and a J-beta primer mix, a second PCR was run for roughly 7 to 11 cycles. TCRdb re-analysed the 5' RACE reads in MiXCR, keeping a single row per CDR3 protein. Of fewer than 600,000 distinct CDR3 sequences listed, roughly a quarter were seen once; the top ten hold approximately 3.7%. This sample was also put to use in a study of T cells of mothers and their children.

Specimen: blood. All receptors derive from a boy aged 2 to 10 in good health.

The chain recombines TRBV7-2 with TRBJ2-5; 7 nucleotides align to TRBD2. This CDR3 is built from 15 residues. J was trimmed by 1 base and V by 2 bases; bases with no gene match: 4. CDR1 SGHTA and CDR2 FQGNSA come from the germline V gene. The DNA of the CDR3 is TGTGCCAGCAGCTTACAAGGGGAGGGCCAAGAGACCCAGTACTTC. This sequence encodes CASSLQGEGQETQYF.

The J gene is TRBJ2-3, the V gene TRBV20-1, with 13 bases lining up with TRBD2. Germline V CDR1 and CDR2: DFQATT, SNEGSKA (reference sequence). Trimming took 1 base from V and 8 from J; bases not matched to a gene: 15. The CDR3 spans 18 residues. The CDR3 DNA reads TGCAGTGCTAGAGTAGGGACTAGCGGGGCCTCTAGGGTAGGTACGCAGTATTTT. It is translated as CSARVGTSGASRVGTQYF.

The chain recombines TRBV20-1 with TRBJ2-7; weak D call: TRBD2 (5 bases). Germline assignment: CDR1 DFQATT and CDR2 SNEGSKA (reference sequence). This CDR3 is built from 11 residues. Trimming removed 3 bases from V and 3 bases from J, with 6 bases in between. The CDR3 here is CSASEGYEQYF. The CDR3 region has the DNA TGCAGTGCTAGTGAGGGCTACGAGCAGTACTTC.

About this clonotype itself: The junction differs from germline at one of its ends, possibly a read error. The chain carries TRBV12-3 or TRBV12-4 and TRBJ2-1, with 9 positions matching TRBD1. The CDR3 loop spans 17 amino acids. The CDR3 protein is CASSRPGQGSSCNEQFF. The CDR3 DNA sequence: TGTGCCAGCAGTCGACCCGGACAGGGGAGCTCCTGCAATGAGCAGTTCTTC.

This sequence joins TRBV5-5 and TRBJ2-5; D is perhaps TRBD2 (5 bases). CDR3 size: 14 residues. V lost 3 bases and J lost 5, with 14 bases in between. CDR1 and CDR2 from the germline V gene are SGHKS and YYEKEE (reference sequence). Here the CDR3 DNA reads TGTGCCAGCAGCTCTGCCGGGGTAGTGGAGACCCAGTACTTC. It yields the protein CASSSAGVVETQYF.

The table lists this clonotype with a few counts. The rearrangement joins TRBV25-1 to TRBJ1-2; 9 positions agree with TRBD1. The trim removed 5 bases at V and 4 bases at J, leaving 11 bases unmatched. The CDR3 consists of 16 residues. Per germline, CDR1 MGHDK and CDR2 SYGVNS. The CDR3 DNA reads as TGTGCCAGCAGTCATCCGGGACAGGGCGGGGGCTATGGCTACACCTTC. It encodes CASSHPGQGGGYGYTF.

This clonotype was recorded a few times. The CDR3 sequence: CAWGTGRDYNEQFF. For the CDR3, the DNA is TGTGCCTGGGGGACCGGAAGGGACTACAATGAGCAGTTCTTC. V and J are TRBV30 and TRBJ2-5; D could derive from TRBD1 or TRBD2 (5 bases each). The last part of the DNA fits TRBJ2-1 better; the J call may be wrong. This CDR3 is 14 amino acids long. The germline V gene encodes CDR1 GTSNPN and CDR2 SVGIG (reference sequence).

This sequence joins TRBV2 and TRBJ2-3; no reliable D call. The V gene's germline CDR1 is SNHLY and CDR2 FYNNEI. V was shortened by 7 bases and J by 0 bases, with 5 bases between the two germline ends. The CDR3 contains 12 residues. CDR3 residues: CASTGSTDTQYF. The CDR3, as DNA: TGTGCCAGCACCGGGAGCACAGATACGCAGTATTTT.

The genes are TRBV7-9 and TRBJ2-5; no clear D gene. The V and J ends lost 5 bases and 5 bases respectively, with 15 bases between them. Germline CDR1 reads SEHNR; CDR2 reads FQNEAQ (reference sequence). This CDR3 has 14 residues. The CDR3, as DNA: TGTGCCAGCAGCCTGACGGGTGCAGTGGAGACCCAGTACTTC. Its protein product is CASSLTGAVETQYF.

In this sample, this clonotype turned up a few times. This chain links TRBV20-1 with TRBJ2-4; D uncertain. V was clipped by 0 bases and J by 6 bases, with 15 bases between them. This CDR3 has 15 amino acids. The germline gives CDR1 DFQATT, CDR2 SNEGSKA (reference sequence). CDR3 nucleotides: TGCAGTGCTAGAGATAGAAGCCAGCCTGGAAACATTCAGTACTTC. Amino acids: CSARDRSQPGNIQYF.

The table lists this clonotype with a few counts. The chain is built from TRBV27 and TRBJ1-1; D may be TRBD1 (5 bases). Germline V gives CDR1 MNHEY, CDR2 SMNVEV (reference sequence). Trimming left V 8 bases short and J 3 bases short, with 16 bases between. This CDR3 comprises 14 residues. CDR3 nucleotide sequence: TGTGCCAGCCGTTGGAGGGGAGTCGACACTGAAGCTTTCTTT. It translates to CASRWRGVDTEAFF.

This chain links TRBV10-3 with TRBJ2-2; a weak D match, TRBD2 (5 bases). The CDR3 loop spans 16 amino acids. Between the trimmed V and J ends, which lost 5 bases and 2 bases, there was a span of 15 bases. Germline V gives CDR1 ENHRY, CDR2 SYGVKD. The CDR3 DNA reads TGTGCCATCAGTAGACCCAGACTAAAAAACACCGGGGAGCTGTTTTTT. This codes for CAISRPRLKNTGELFF.

The chain uses TRBV7-3 and TRBJ2-5; D is undetermined. The CDR3 extends over 14 amino acids. V lost 5 bases and J lost 2, with 12 bases in between. Per the germline V gene, CDR1 is SGHTA and CDR2 is FQGTGA. CDR3 nucleotide sequence: TGTGCCAGCAGCCCGACACGGAATCAAGAGACCCAGTACTTC. This gives the protein CASSPTRNQETQYF. The whole variable domain, filled in from reference TRBV7-3 and TRBJ2-5, reads GAGVSQTPSNKVTEKGKYVELRCDPISGHTALYWYRQSLGQGPEFLIYFQGTGAADDSGLPNDRFFAVRPEGSVSTLKIQRTERGDSAVYLCASSPTRNQETQYFGPGTRLLVL.

This chain uses TRBV30 with TRBJ2-4; possibly TRBD2 for D (5 bases). The V and J ends lost 4 bases and 2 bases respectively, with 9 bases between them. Germline V gene sequence: CDR1 GTSNPN, CDR2 SVGIG (reference sequence). The CDR3 is 13 residues long. CDR3 residues: CAWTGESKNIQYF. CDR3 bases: TGTGCCTGGACCGGGGAATCCAAAAACATTCAGTACTTC.

This clonotype was counted a few times. The chain employs TRBV10-3 and TRBJ2-4; 7 bases fit TRBD2. The CDR3 is made up of 16 amino acids. V shed 0 bases, J shed 6 bases, and the junction held 8 bases outside the gene matches. Germline values: CDR1 ENHRY, CDR2 SYGVKD. This chain's CDR3 is CAISESGGTLGNIQYF. As DNA, the CDR3 is TGTGCCATCAGTGAGTCCGGGGGGACGTTGGGAAACATTCAGTACTTC.

There are a few counts of this clonotype. J is TRBJ2-3 and V is TRBV7-2; D is undetermined. Trimming stripped 5 bases from V and 3 bases from J, with 12 bases between. This CDR3 comprises 14 residues. Germline V gene lookup returns CDR1 SGHTA and CDR2 FQGNSA. The CDR3 bases are TGTGCCAGCAGCCTCGTTGGGCGAACAGATACGCAGTATTTT. Translated, it gives CASSLVGRTDTQYF.

The gene calls are TRBV19 and TRBJ2-1; no clear D. V lost 7 bases and J 0 bases, leaving 10 bases between the germline ends. Germline V gene lookup returns CDR1 LNHDA and CDR2 SQIVND (reference sequence). The CDR3 length is 14 residues. CDR3 residues: CASTKANSYNEQFF. The DNA for the CDR3 is TGTGCCAGTACTAAGGCCAACTCCTACAATGAGCAGTTCTTC.

In regard to this clonotype: The conserved phenylalanine or tryptophan normally closing the CDR3 is absent here, so this likely arose from a read error. The chain links TRBV5-1 to TRBJ2-7; TRBD2 matches 13 bases. Looked up from germline, CDR1 is SGHRS and CDR2 is YFSETQ. The CDR3 has 15 amino acids. Germline trimming cut 2 bases from V and 3 bases from J; bases unmatched to any gene: 2. The CDR3 region is CASSLGLAGVYEQYY. In DNA, the CDR3 is TGCGCCAGCAGCTTAGGACTAGCGGGAGTCTACGAGCAGTACTAC.